This T cell receptor beta chain was captured by sequencing in a study of early T cells in non-severe SARS-CoV-2 infection. Across the study: Sequencing input comprised bulk RNA from unsorted whole blood; chain pairing was not available.

Individually, cDNA molecules had unique molecular identifiers attached to them. TCRdb called the 5' RACE reads again in MiXCR, with one record for every CDR3 protein. The profile shows 40,000 to 50,000 distinct CDR3 sequences, roughly 5.4% of them singletons. This clonotype was recorded at least ten times. Its antigen is not identified. V shed 4 bases and J 6 bases; nucleotides not matched to a gene: 14. There are 17 residues in the CDR3. Germline V gene data show CDR1 as SGHAT and CDR2 as FQNNGV. Whole-study findings and limits: Matching against VDJdb likely underestimated virus-specific expansions, favoring anti-spike CD8.

This receptor was taken from an adult who was a healthcare worker with PCR-confirmed SARS-CoV-2 infection or an uninfected control (not recorded which). The sample here was whole blood, taken at baseline. The chain uses TRBV11-2 and TRBJ2-7; the match to TRBD2 covers 11 bases. The CDR3 DNA follows: TGTGCCAGCAGCTCTATTAGCGGGAGGGTAGCACCGGTCGAGCAGTACTTC. Translation: CASSSISGRVAPVEQYF.